These 18 T cell receptor beta chains came from one sample sequenced in a study of T cells after yellow fever vaccination. TCRdb recomputed calls from the 5' RACE reads with MiXCR, one row per CDR3 protein. Of about 580,000 distinct CDR3 sequences in the sample, around 17% are singletons; the top ten hold roughly 17%. This sample comprised PBMCs, obtained 4 to 5 days after the first yellow fever vaccination. The receptors stem from a man between 18 and 29 years old who received the YFV17D yellow fever vaccine.

In this sample, this clonotype turned up a few times. Here the CDR3 DNA reads TGTGCCAGCAGCACGACAGTCTCCTACGAGCAGTACTTC. Translated: CASSTTVSYEQYF. J is TRBJ2-7 and V is TRBV7-6; D possibly corresponds to TRBD1 (5 bases). The germline V and J ends were trimmed by 5 bases and 0 bases, with 8 bases remaining between them. Germline lookup yields CDR1 SGHVS and CDR2 FNYEAQ. This CDR3 has 13 amino acids.

This clonotype was seen a few times. The chain is built from TRBV6-1 and TRBJ1-6; D not resolved. Germline CDR1 reads MNHNS; CDR2 reads SASEGT. V was clipped by 7 bases and J by 2 bases, with 12 bases between them. This CDR3 is built from 15 residues. Written as DNA, the CDR3 is TGTGCCAGCACCCCCCTGACCCCCTATAATTCACCCCTCCACTTT. Its protein is CASTPLTPYNSPLHF.

The rearrangement joins TRBV7-9 to TRBJ2-1, with 9 positions matching TRBD1. V was clipped by 3 bases and J by 5 bases; unmatched bases: 5. The CDR3 loop spans 15 amino acids. Germline CDR1 SEHNR, CDR2 FQNEAQ (reference sequence). This CDR3 reads CASSFGQGMDNEQFF. CDR3 in DNA: TGTGCCAGCAGCTTCGGACAGGGGATGGACAATGAGCAGTTCTTC.

J is TRBJ2-1 and V is TRBV24-1; 8 bases line up with TRBD1. The CDR3 has 13 amino acids. V was pared by 3 bases and J by 9 bases, with 3 bases of the junction left unmatched. The V gene's germline CDR1 is KGHDR and CDR2 SFDVKD. The CDR3 bases are TGTGCCACCAGTGATATTGACAGGGGTGAGCAGTTCTTC. Amino acid sequence: CATSDIDRGEQFF.

This chain joins TRBV18 and TRBJ2-1; TRBD1 agrees at 10 bases. The J segment lost 7 bases and the V segment lost 2 bases, leaving 2 bases of the junction unmatched. The CDR3 is 14 amino acids. Per the germline V gene, CDR1 is KGHSH and CDR2 is LQKENI. CDR3 in amino acids: CASSPGTGENEQFF. The CDR3 DNA follows: TGTGCCAGCTCACCAGGGACAGGGGAGAATGAGCAGTTCTTC. Together with reference TRBV18 and TRBJ2-1, the CDR3 gives the full variable domain: NAGVMQNPRHLVRRRGQEARLRCSPMKGHSHVYWYRQLPEEGLKFMVYLQKENIIDESGMPKERFSAEFPKEGPSILRIQQVVRGDSAAYFCASSPGTGENEQFFGPGTRLTVL.

The J gene is TRBJ1-6, the V gene TRBV6-2 or TRBV6-3; tentatively, D is TRBD1 (6 bases). V was clipped by 5 bases and J by 16 bases, with 18 bases between them. The germline V gene has CDR1 MNHEY and CDR2 SVGEGT. The CDR3 sequence is 13 residues long. CDR3 protein: CASSPRQDLPLHF. The CDR3 DNA is TGTGCCAGCAGTCCCCGACAGGACCTTCCTCTCCACTTT.

This chain uses TRBV29-1 with TRBJ2-3; D is perhaps TRBD1 or TRBD2 (5 bases each). Trimming took 4 bases from V and 0 from J, leaving 11 bases between them. The CDR3 length is 14 residues. Germline loops: CDR1 SQVTM, CDR2 ANQGSEA. In DNA form, the CDR3 reads TGCAGCGTTGCCCGGGGCTCCAGCACAGATACGCAGTATTTT. This encodes CSVARGSSTDTQYF.

For the CDR3, the DNA is TGTGCCAGCTCGATCGGGACCGGGTGGGGCACTGAAGCTTTCTTT. Its translation is CASSIGTGWGTEAFF. V gene TRBV18 combines with J gene TRBJ1-1, with D possibly being TRBD1 (5 bases). Germline V gives CDR1 KGHSH, CDR2 LQKENI. The CDR3 has 15 residues. The V end lost 6 bases, the J end lost 4 bases, and 18 bases lay between the germline ends.

The V and J genes are TRBV10-3 and TRBJ1-1; D is ambiguous. V was pared by 7 bases and J by 1 base, with 13 bases between. CDR3 length equals 14 residues. Germline CDR1 is ENHRY and CDR2 is SYGVKD. CDR3 protein: CAIKTKTQNTEAFF. Here the CDR3 DNA reads TGTGCCATCAAGACAAAAACACAGAACACTGAAGCTTTCTTT.

V is TRBV5-1 and J is TRBJ1-1; 7 bases line up with TRBD1. CDR1 SGHRS and CDR2 YFSETQ come from the germline V gene. The CDR3 loop spans 14 amino acids. V shed 0 bases and J 7 bases; nucleotides not matched to a gene: 6. CDR3 sequence reads: CASSLVTGYNEAFF. The CDR3 DNA sequence: TGCGCCAGCAGCTTGGTGACAGGGTATAATGAAGCTTTCTTT.

CDR3 protein: CASRRQGGTQYF. CDR3 DNA: TGTGCCAGCAGACGACAGGGTGGGACCCAGTACTTC. The chain recombines TRBV7-2 with TRBJ2-5; 7 positions agree with TRBD1. CDR3 length: 12 residues. Losses at the gene ends were 6 bases for V and 7 bases for J; bases not matched to a gene: 5. Per germline, CDR1 SGHTA and CDR2 FQGNSA.

Many counts were recorded for this clonotype. The germline gene is not matched at one end of the junction; a read error may be the cause. This rearrangement joins TRBV7-2 to TRBJ2-3; no clear D. Per germline, CDR1 SGHTA and CDR2 FQGNSA. The CDR3 has 14 amino acids. The CDR3 loop is CASSPGRSTDTQYF. The CDR3 coding sequence is TGCGCCAGCAGCCCCGGACGTAGCACAGATACGCAGTATTTT.

J is TRBJ2-7 and V is TRBV20-1; 7 nucleotides line up with TRBD1. Germline CDR1 and CDR2: DFQATT and SNEGSKA (reference sequence). The ends lost 4 bases at V and 3 bases at J; junction bases unmatched: 6. The length of the CDR3 is 13 residues. In nucleotides, the CDR3 is TGCAGTGCTAATGACAGGGTTCGCTACGAGCAGTACTTC. The encoded protein is CSANDRVRYEQYF.

This clonotype was recorded a few times. This chain connects TRBV6-5 to TRBJ1-5; 8 bases are a match to TRBD1. The trim removed 2 bases at V and 7 bases at J, leaving 4 bases unmatched. CDR3 length: 14 amino acids. Germline V gene data show CDR1 as MNHEY and CDR2 as SVGAGI. In DNA, the CDR3 is TGTGCCAGCAGTTACACAGGGGGGGAACAGCCCCAGCATTTT. This encodes CASSYTGGEQPQHF.

V usage is TRBV15 and J usage is TRBJ2-7; D uncertain. The germline CDR1 and CDR2 sequences are LNHNV and YYDKDF (reference sequence). V lost 0 bases and J 2 bases, leaving 11 bases between the germline ends. The CDR3 has 15 residues. The chain's CDR3 is CATSRDSPAAYEQYF. The CDR3 nucleotides read TGTGCCACCAGCAGAGATTCGCCGGCTGCCTACGAGCAGTACTTC.

The rearrangement links TRBV20-1 to TRBJ2-5, with 8 bases that match TRBD2. J lost 3 bases, V lost 5 bases, and 8 bases had no gene match. Germline V gives CDR1 DFQATT, CDR2 SNEGSKA (reference sequence). The CDR3 contains 14 residues. The CDR3 coding sequence is TGCAGTGCTGAAGATCCCGGGAGGGAAGAGACCCAGTACTTC. It encodes CSAEDPGREETQYF.

This chain links TRBV6-5 with TRBJ2-3; perhaps TRBD2 as D (7 bases). The CDR3 is 16 amino acids. The V gene lost 2 bases and the J gene lost 4 bases, with 16 bases spanning the gap. Per the germline V gene, CDR1 is MNHEY and CDR2 is SVGAGI. The CDR3 reads CASSYNFGGGPDTQYF. DNA for the CDR3: TGTGCCAGCAGTTACAATTTCGGCGGGGGCCCAGATACGCAGTATTTT.

The genes are TRBV20-1 and TRBJ1-1; tentatively, D is TRBD1 (5 bases). Germline V CDR1 and CDR2: DFQATT, SNEGSKA (reference sequence). The CDR3 is 13 amino acids. Trimming took 4 bases from V and 1 from J, leaving 10 bases between them. CDR3 nucleotide sequence: TGCAGTGCTAAGGGACGGACGAACACTGAAGCTTTCTTT. It yields the protein CSAKGRTNTEAFF.